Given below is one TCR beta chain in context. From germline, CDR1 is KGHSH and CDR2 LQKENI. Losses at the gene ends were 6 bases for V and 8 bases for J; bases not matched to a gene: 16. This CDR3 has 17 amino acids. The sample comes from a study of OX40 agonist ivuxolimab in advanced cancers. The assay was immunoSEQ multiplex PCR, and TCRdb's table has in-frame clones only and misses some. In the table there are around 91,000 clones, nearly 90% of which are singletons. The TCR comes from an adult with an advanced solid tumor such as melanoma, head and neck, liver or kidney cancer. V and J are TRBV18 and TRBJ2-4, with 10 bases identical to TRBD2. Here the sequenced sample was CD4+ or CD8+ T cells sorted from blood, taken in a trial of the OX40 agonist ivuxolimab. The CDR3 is CASSQTLSSGGQDIQYF. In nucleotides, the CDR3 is TGTGCCAGCTCCCAAACCCTCTCTAGCGGGGGCCAAGACATTCAGTACTTC.